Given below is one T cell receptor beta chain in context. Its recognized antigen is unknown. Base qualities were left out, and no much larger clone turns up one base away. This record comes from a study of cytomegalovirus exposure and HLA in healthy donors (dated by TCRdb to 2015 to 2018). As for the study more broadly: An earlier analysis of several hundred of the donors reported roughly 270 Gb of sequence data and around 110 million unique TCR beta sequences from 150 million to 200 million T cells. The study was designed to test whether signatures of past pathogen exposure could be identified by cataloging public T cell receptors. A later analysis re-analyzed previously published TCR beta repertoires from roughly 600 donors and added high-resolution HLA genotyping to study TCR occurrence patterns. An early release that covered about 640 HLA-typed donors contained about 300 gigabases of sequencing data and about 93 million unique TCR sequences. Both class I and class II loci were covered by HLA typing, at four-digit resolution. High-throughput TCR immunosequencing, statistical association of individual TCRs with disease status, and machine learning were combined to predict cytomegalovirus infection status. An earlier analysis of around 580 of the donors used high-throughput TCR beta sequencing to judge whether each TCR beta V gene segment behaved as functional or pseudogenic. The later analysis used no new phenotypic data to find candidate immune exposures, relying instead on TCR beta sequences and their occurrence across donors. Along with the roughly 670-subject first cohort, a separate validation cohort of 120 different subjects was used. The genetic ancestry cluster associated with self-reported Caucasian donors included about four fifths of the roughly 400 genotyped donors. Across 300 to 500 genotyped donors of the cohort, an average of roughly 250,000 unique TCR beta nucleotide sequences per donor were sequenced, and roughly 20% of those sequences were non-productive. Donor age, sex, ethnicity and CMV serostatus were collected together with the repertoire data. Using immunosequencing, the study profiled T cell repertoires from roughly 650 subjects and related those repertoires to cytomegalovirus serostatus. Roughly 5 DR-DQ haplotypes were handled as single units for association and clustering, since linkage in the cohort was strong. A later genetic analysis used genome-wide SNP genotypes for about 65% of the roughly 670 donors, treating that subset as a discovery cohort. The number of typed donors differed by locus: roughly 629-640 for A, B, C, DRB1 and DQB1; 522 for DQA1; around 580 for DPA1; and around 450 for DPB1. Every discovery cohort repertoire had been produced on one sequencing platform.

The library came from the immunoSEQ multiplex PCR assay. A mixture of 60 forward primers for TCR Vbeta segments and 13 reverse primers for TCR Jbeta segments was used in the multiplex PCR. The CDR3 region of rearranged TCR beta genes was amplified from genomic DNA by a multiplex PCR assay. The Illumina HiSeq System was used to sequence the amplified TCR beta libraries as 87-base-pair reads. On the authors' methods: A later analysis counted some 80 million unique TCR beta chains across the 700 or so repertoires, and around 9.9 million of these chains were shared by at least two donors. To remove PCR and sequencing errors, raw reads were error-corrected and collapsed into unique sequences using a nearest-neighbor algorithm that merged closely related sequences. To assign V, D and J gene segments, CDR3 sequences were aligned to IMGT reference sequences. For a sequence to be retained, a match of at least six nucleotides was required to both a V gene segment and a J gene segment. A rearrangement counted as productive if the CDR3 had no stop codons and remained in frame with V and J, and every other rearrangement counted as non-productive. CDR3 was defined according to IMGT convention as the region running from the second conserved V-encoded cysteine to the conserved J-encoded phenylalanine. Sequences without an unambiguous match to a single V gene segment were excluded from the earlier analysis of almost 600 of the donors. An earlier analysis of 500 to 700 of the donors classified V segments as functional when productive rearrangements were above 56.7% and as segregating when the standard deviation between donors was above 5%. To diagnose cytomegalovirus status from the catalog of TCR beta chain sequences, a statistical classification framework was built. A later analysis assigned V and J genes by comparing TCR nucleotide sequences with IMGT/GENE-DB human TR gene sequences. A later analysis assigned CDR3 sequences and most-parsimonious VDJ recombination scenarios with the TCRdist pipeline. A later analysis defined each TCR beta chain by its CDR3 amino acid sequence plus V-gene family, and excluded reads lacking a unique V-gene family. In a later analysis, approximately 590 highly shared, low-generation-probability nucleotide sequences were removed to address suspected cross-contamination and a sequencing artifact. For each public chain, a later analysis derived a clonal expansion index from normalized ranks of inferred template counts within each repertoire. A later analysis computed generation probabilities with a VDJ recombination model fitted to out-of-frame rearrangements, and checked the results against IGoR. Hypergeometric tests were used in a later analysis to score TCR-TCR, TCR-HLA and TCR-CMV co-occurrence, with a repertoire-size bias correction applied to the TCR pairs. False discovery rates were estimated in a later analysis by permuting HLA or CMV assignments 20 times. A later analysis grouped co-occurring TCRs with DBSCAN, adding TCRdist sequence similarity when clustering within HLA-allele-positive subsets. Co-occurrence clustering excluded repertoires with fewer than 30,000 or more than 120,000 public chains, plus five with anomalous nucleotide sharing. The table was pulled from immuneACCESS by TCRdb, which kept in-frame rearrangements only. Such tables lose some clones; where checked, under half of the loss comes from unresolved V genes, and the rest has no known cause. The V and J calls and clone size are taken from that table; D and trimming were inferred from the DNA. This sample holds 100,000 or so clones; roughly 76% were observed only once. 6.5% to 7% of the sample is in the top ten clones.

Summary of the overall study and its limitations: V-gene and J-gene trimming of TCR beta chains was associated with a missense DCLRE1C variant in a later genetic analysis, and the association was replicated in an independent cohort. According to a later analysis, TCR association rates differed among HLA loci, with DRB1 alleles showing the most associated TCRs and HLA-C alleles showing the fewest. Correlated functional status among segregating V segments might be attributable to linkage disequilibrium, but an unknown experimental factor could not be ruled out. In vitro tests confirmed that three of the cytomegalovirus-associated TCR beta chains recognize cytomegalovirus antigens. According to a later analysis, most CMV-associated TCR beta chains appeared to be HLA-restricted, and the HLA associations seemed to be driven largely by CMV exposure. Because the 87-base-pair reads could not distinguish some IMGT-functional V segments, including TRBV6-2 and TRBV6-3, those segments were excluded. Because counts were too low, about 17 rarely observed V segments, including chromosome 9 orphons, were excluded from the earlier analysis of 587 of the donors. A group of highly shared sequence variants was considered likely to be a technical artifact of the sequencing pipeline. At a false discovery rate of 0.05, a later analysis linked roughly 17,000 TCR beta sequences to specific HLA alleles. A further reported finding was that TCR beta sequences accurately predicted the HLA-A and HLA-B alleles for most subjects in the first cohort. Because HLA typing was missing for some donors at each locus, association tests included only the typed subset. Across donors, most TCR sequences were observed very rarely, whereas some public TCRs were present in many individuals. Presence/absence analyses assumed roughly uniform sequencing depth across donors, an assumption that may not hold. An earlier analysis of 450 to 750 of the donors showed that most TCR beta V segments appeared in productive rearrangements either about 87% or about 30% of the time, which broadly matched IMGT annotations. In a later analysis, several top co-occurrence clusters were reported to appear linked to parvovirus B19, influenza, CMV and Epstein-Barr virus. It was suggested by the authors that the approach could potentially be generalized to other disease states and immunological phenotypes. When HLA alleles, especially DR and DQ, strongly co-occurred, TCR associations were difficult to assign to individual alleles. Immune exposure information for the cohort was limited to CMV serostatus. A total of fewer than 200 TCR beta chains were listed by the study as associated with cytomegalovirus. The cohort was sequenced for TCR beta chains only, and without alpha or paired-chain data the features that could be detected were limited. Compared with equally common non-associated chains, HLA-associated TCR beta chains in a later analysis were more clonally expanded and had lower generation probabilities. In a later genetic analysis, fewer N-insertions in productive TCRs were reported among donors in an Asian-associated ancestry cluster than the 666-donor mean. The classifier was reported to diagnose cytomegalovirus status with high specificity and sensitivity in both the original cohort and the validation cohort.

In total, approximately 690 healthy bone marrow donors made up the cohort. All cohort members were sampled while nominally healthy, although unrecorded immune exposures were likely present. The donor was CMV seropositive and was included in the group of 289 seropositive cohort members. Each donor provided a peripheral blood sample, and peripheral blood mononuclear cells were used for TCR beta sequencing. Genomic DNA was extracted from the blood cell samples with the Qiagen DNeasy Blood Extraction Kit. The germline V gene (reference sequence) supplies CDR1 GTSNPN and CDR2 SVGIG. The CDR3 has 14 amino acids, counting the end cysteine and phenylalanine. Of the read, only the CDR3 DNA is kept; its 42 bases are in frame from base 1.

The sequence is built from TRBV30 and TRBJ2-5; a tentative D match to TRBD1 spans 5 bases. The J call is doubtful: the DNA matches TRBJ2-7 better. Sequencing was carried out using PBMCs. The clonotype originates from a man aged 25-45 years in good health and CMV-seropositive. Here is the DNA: TGTGCCTGGAGTGTACTGGCAGGGATGGACGAGCAGTACTTC. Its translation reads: CAWSVLAGMDEQYF.